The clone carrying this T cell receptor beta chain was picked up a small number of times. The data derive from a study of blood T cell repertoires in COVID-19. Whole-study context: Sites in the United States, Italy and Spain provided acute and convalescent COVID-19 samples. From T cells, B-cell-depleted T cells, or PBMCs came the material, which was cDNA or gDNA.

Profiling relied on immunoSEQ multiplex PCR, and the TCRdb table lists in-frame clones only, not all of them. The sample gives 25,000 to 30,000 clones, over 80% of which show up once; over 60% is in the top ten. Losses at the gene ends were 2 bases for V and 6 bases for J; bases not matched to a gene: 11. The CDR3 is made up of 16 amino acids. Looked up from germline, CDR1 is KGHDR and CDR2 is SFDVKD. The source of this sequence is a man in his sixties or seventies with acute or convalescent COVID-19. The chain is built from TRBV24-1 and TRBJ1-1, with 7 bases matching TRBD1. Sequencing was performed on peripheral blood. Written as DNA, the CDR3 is TGTGCCACCAGTGATTCAAGTCCAGGGGGGTCCTCTGAAGCTTTCTTT. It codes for CATSDSSPGGSSEAFF.